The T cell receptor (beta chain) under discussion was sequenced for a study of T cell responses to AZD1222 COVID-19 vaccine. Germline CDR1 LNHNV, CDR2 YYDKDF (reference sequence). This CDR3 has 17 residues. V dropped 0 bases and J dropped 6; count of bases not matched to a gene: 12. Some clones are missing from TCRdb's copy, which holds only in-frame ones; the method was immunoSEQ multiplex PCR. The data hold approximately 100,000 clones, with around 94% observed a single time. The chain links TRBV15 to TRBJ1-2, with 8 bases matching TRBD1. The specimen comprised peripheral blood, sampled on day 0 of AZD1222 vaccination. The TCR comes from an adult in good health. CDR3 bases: TGTGCCACCAGCAGAGATCTAGGGGCAGGGGGCGAAGATGGCTACACCTTC. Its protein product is CATSRDLGAGGEDGYTF.